This T cell receptor (beta chain) is drawn from a study of blood T cells in healthy people across ages (dated by TCRdb to between 2015 and 2017). For the study in its entirety: In model experiments, template switching captured roughly one uniquely barcoded TCR beta cDNA molecule for every two T cells. Age-related changes in TCR beta repertoire diversity were measured in the study by deep sequencing normalized with unique cDNA molecular identifiers. The donors were divided into four age groups: young (average approximately 15 years), middle-aged (about 40), aged (roughly 60) and long-lived (about 90). To avoid experimental bias, donors of different ages were randomly spread across the sequencing lanes. For two donors (one aged 18 to 30 and one aged 80 or older), the study analyzed two additional independent replicas of 1 million unique cDNA reads from the same blood draw. The paper's findings and limits, for the study overall: As age increased, observed TCR beta diversity per million T cells dropped in a roughly linear way, and a significant reduction was already evident by age about 40. Estimates of total diversity based on one million sequenced T cells were regarded as lower bounds and as underestimates. Conclusive comparison of naive and antigen-experienced compartments was prevented by the profiling of bulk unsorted PBMCs. Donor CMV infection status was unknown, potentially confounding age-related changes in expanded clonotypes. A strong correlation was found between observed TCR beta diversity and the percentage of naive T cells measured by flow cytometry. Compared with the aged group, the long-lived group had more naive CD4+ T cells, fewer expanded clones and increased TCR diversity, suggesting age selection.

On this clonotype itself: Its antigen remains undetermined. Germline and junction disagree at one end, which may indicate a read error.

Receptors were amplified or captured by 5' RACE. The reads were generated on an Illumina HiSeq 2500. A second PCR of roughly 6 to 12 cycles was run with a J-beta primer mix and a sample-barcoded 5' primer. A unique molecular identifier was introduced onto each TCR beta cDNA molecule by a template-switch 5' adaptor carrying 12 random nucleotides. Each sample yielded at least 2.5 million CDR3-containing paired-end reads. First-strand cDNA was synthesized from all RNA with the Mint cDNA synthesis kit, primed by a TRBC-specific oligonucleotide. Following uracil-DNA glycosylase treatment, all cDNA underwent a first 18-cycle PCR with the universal primers M1SS and BC2_uni_R. The published analysis was carried out like this. Normalization of each sample was performed by random selection of 1 million high-quality reads, each carrying a distinct molecular identifier. Reads with shared molecular identifiers were discarded instead of being binned into consensus sequences. MiTCR, set to a Q25 quality threshold and the strictest error-elimination algorithm, was used for CDR3 identification, clonotype clustering and error correction. A nonparametric unseen species model using Euler transformation provided a lower-bound estimate of total TCR beta diversity. TCRdb handled the public reads itself, with Q25 trimming in fastp and clone calling in MiXCR, and kept productive beta chains. Each entry merges the rows of one CDR3 protein and shows their most common DNA and genes. TCRdb, not the original authors, processed these V and J calls. Across this sample there are fewer than 900,000 distinct CDR3 sequences, with roughly 35% seen only once. Jointly, the top ten make up around 13% of the sample.

The CDR3 contains 15 residues, cysteine and phenylalanine counted. Only the CDR3 portion is preserved as DNA: 45 bases, with reading frame beginning at the first base. As encoded in the germline V gene, CDR1 is SGHRS while CDR2 is YFSETQ. The roughly 38 donors, aged roughly 6 to 100 years, were systemically healthy Caucasian individuals from Russia. Each donor gave around 9.8 milliliters of peripheral blood, collected into EDTA-treated Vacutainer tubes. Ficoll-Paque density-gradient centrifugation was used to isolate PBMCs, with at least 6.5 million per sample. Trizol reagent was used to extract total RNA from the PBMCs, yielding at least 5.5 micrograms per sample. The percentages of naive CD45RAhigh/CD27high T cells were determined by flow cytometry on a PBMC aliquot from every donor.

The sequenced sample consisted of blood. The sequence came from a man younger than 35 in good health. The chain was built from TRBV5-1 and TRBJ1-1, and 9 junctional nucleotides match TRBD1. The DNA reads TGCACCAGCAGCTTACAGGGGGCGCAGGACACTGAAGCTTTCTTT. Translated, this is CTSSLQGAQDTEAFF.